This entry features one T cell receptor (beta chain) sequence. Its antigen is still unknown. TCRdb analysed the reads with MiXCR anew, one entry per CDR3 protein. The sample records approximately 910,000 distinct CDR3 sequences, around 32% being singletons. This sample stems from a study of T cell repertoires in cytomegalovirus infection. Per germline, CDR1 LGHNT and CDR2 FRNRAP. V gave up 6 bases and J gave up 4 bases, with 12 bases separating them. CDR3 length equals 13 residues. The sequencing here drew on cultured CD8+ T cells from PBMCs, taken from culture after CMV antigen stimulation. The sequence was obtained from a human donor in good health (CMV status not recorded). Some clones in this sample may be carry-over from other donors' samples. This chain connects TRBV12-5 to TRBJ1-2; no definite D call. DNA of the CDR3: TGTGCTAGTGGAACCCCGGGAGCCTATGGCTACACCTTC. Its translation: CASGTPGAYGYTF.